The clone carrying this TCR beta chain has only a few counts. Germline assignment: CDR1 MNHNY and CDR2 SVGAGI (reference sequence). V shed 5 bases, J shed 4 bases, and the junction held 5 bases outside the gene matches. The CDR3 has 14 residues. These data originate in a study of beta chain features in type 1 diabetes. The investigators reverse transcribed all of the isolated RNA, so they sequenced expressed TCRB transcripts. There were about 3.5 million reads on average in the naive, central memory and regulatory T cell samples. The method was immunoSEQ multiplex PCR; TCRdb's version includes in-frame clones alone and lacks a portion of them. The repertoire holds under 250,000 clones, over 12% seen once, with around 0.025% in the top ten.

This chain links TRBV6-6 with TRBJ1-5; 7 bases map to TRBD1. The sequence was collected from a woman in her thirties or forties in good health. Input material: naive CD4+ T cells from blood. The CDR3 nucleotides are TGTGCCAGCAGTACGACAGGGTCGAATCAGCCCCAGCATTTT. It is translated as CASSTTGSNQPQHF.